The 13 T cell receptor beta chains below all came from one sample that was sequenced in a study of CD8+ T cells in alopecia areata. RNA was isolated and reverse transcribed to cDNA, the sequencing template. The table came from immunoSEQ multiplex PCR; TCRdb's copy has only in-frame clones and leaves some out. The sample holds 140,000 to 150,000 clones, more than 40% seen once. The sample was CD4+ T cells sorted from blood. These receptors all come from a human donor with alopecia areata.

This chain links TRBV28 with TRBJ1-5, with D possibly TRBD1 on 5 matching bases. The CDR3 has 17 residues. The V end was cut by 1 base, the J end by 0 bases, with 13 bases between. Germline values: CDR1 MDHEN, CDR2 SYDVKM. This CDR3 reads CASSLFYGTDSNQPQHF. The CDR3 region has the DNA TGTGCCAGCAGTTTATTTTATGGGACGGATAGCAATCAGCCCCAGCATTTT.

The rearrangement links TRBV30 to TRBJ2-7; D unclear. In germline, CDR1 is GTSNPN, CDR2 SVGIG (reference sequence). The CDR3 loop spans 11 amino acids. With 0 bases removed from V and 7 bases from J, the gap between germline ends came to 7 bases. CDR3 region: CAWSVAREQYF. Here the CDR3 DNA reads TGTGCCTGGAGTGTAGCGCGGGAGCAGTACTTC.

A few counts support this clone. CDR3 protein: CSARADSEAFF. The CDR3 bases are TGCAGTGCTAGAGCGGACAGTGAAGCTTTCTTT. The rearrangement links TRBV20-1 to TRBJ1-1, with D tentatively TRBD1 (6 bases). The germline gives CDR1 DFQATT, CDR2 SNEGSKA (reference sequence). Between the trimmed V and J ends, which lost 1 base and 7 bases, there was a span of 7 bases. This CDR3 comprises 11 residues.

This clone occurred a few times. The chain combines TRBV28 with TRBJ1-5, with 8 bases aligning to TRBD1. This CDR3 is 15 amino acids long. The germline CDR1 and CDR2 sequences are MDHEN and SYDVKM. With V trimmed by 6 bases and J by 3 bases, 7 bases remained unmatched. Here the CDR3 DNA reads TGTGCCAGCAGCCGCGACAGGGGCTACAATCAGCCCCAGCATTTT. Its translation is CASSRDRGYNQPQHF.

The CDR3 is CASSLQGASGANVLTF. As DNA, the CDR3 is TGCGCCAGCAGCCTACAGGGGGCATCTGGGGCCAACGTCCTGACTTTC. The chain employs TRBV5-1 and TRBJ2-6, with 9 positions matching TRBD1. Germline V gene data show CDR1 as SGHRS and CDR2 as YFSETQ. J was trimmed by 1 base and V by 4 bases; bases with no gene match: 3. The CDR3 sequence is 16 residues long.

This clone appeared a few times. The chain combines TRBV7-9 with TRBJ1-2; D is uncertain. Between the trimmed V and J ends, which lost 1 base and 3 bases, there was a span of 9 bases. Per the germline V gene, CDR1 is SEHNR and CDR2 is FQNEAQ (reference sequence). This CDR3 contains 14 residues. The CDR3 DNA follows: TGTGCCAGCAGCTTAGGGGCAGGACACTATGGCTACACCTTC. Translated: CASSLGAGHYGYTF.

V gene TRBV2 combines with J gene TRBJ2-5, with D perhaps assigned TRBD1 or TRBD2 (6 bases each). The germline CDR1 and CDR2 sequences are SNHLY and FYNNEI. There are 14 residues in the CDR3. V was clipped by 3 bases and J by 2 bases, with 10 bases between them. DNA of the CDR3: TGTGCCAGCAGTGATGGAGGGGGACAAGAGACCCAGTACTTC. This sequence encodes CASSDGGGQETQYF.

The J gene is TRBJ2-1, the V gene TRBV12-5, with D perhaps TRBD2 (6 bases). V lost 0 bases and J 3 bases, leaving 15 bases between the germline ends. The CDR3 is 17 amino acids. The germline V gene encodes CDR1 LGHNT and CDR2 FRNRAP. CDR3 bases: TGTGCTAGTGGTTTGGTAATTGCGGGAACCCTCTACAATGAGCAGTTCTTC. Protein: CASGLVIAGTLYNEQFF.

J is TRBJ1-5 and V is TRBV28, with 7 bases identical to TRBD1. V shed 8 bases, J shed 0 bases, and the junction held 7 bases outside the gene matches. The germline CDR1 and CDR2 sequences are MDHEN and SYDVKM. The CDR3 consists of 15 residues. The CDR3: CASLTGWNSNQPQHF. The CDR3 nucleotides read TGTGCCAGCCTGACAGGGTGGAATAGCAATCAGCCCCAGCATTTT.

This clone occurred a few times. The CDR3: CASSQDYAGFQFF. The CDR3 DNA reads as TGCGCCAGCAGCCAAGATTACGCGGGATTTCAGTTCTTC. The chain links TRBV4-1 to TRBJ2-1; D possibly corresponds to TRBD2 (6 bases). The V and J ends lost 0 bases and 13 bases respectively, with 13 bases between them. This CDR3 comprises 13 residues. Germline assignment: CDR1 MGHRA and CDR2 YSYEKL.

The sample holds a few counts of this clone. The rearrangement joins TRBV2 to TRBJ1-5; TRBD1 matches at 11 bases. This CDR3 contains 16 residues. Germline assignment: CDR1 SNHLY and CDR2 FYNNEI. V lost 4 bases, J lost 6 bases, and 8 bases stayed unmatched. Here the CDR3 reads CASSAPGQGGSQPQHF. The CDR3, as DNA: TGTGCCAGCAGTGCTCCGGGACAGGGGGGATCTCAGCCCCAGCATTTT.

CDR3 sequence (DNA): TGTGCCAGCAGTTATCTTCATGAGCAGTTCTTC. It encodes CASSYLHEQFF. The chain recombines TRBV28 with TRBJ2-1; D not resolved. The germline V and J ends were trimmed by 4 bases and 8 bases, with 6 bases remaining between them. This CDR3 contains 11 residues. CDR1 is MDHEN and CDR2 is SYDVKM in the germline V gene.

V is TRBV5-1 and J is TRBJ1-5; D gene ambiguous. Per the germline V gene, CDR1 is SGHRS and CDR2 is YFSETQ. CDR3 length equals 14 residues. The ends were cut back, 3 bases at V and 5 bases at J, with 12 bases in the middle. The CDR3 DNA follows: TGCGCCAGCAGCTCAGGACTCGGAGATCAGCCCCAGCATTTT. It specifies CASSSGLGDQPQHF.